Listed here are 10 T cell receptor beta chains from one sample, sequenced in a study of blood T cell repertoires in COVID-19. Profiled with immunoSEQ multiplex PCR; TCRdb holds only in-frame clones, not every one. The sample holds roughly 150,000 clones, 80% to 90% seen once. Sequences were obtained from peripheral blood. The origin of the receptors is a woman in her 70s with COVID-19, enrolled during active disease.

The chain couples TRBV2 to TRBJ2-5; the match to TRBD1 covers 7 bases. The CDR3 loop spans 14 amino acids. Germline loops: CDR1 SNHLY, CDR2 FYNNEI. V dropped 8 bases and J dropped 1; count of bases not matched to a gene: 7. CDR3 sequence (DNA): TGTGCCAGCTGGGGACAGCCCTTCCAAGAGACCCAGTACTTC. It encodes CASWGQPFQETQYF.

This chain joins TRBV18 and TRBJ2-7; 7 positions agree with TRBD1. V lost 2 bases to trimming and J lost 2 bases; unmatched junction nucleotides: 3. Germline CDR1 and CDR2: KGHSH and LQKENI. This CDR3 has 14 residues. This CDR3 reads CASSPRDRPYEQYF. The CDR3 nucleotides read TGTGCCAGCTCACCAAGGGACAGACCCTACGAGCAGTACTTC.

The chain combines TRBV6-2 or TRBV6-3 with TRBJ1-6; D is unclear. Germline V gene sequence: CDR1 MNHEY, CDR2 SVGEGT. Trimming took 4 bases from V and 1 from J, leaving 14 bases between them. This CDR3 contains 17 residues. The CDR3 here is CASSSVAARSYNSPLHF. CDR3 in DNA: TGTGCCAGCAGTTCGGTGGCCGCGCGGTCCTATAATTCACCCCTCCACTTT.

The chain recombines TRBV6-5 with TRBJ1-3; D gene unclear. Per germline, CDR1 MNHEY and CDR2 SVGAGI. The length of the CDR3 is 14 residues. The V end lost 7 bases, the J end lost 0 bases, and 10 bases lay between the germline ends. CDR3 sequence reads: CASKRRDSGNTIYF. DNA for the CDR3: TGTGCCAGCAAACGTAGAGACTCTGGAAACACCATATATTTT.

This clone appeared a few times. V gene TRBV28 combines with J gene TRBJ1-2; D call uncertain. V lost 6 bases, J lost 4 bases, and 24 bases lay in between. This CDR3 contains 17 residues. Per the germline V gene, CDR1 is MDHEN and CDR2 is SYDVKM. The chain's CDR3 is CASSQLFRRGVFYGYTF. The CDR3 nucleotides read TGTGCCAGCAGCCAATTATTCCGGCGAGGAGTATTCTATGGCTACACCTTC.

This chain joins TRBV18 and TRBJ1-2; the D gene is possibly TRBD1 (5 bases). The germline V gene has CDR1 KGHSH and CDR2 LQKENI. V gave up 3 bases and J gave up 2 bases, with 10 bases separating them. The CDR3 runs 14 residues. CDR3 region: CASSPETENYGYTF. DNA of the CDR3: TGTGCCAGCTCACCGGAGACAGAGAACTATGGCTACACCTTC.

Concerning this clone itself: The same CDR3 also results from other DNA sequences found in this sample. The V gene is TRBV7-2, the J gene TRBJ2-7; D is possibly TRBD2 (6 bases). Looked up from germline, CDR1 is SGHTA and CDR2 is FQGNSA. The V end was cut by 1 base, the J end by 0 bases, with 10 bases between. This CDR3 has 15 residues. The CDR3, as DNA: TGTGCCAGCAGCTTAGGGGCGGGAAGCTCCTACGAGCAGTACTTC. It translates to CASSLGAGSSYEQYF.

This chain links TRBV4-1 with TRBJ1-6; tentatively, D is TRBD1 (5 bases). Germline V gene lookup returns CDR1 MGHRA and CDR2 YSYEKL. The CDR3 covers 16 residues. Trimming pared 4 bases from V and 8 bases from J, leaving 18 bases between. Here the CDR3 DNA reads TGCGCCAGCAGCCTGGTCGGACGGGGGTCTCATTCACCCCTCCACTTT. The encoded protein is CASSLVGRGSHSPLHF.

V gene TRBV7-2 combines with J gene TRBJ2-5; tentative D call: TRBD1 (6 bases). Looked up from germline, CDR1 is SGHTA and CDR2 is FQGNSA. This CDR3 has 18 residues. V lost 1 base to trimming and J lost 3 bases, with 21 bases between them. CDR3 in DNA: TGTGCCAGCAGCTTAGGAGGGACCAGGGGTGTTGGAAAAGAGACCCAGTACTTC. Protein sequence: CASSLGGTRGVGKETQYF.

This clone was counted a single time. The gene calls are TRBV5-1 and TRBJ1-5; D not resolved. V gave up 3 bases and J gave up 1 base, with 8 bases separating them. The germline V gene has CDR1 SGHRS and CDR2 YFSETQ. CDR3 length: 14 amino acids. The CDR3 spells CASSSGESNQPQHF. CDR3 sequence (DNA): TGCGCCAGCAGCTCTGGAGAAAGCAATCAGCCCCAGCATTTT. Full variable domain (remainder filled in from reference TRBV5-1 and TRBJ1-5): KAGVTQTPRYLIKTRGQQVTLSCSPISGHRSVSWYQQTPGQGLQFLFEYFSETQRNKGNFPGRFSGRQFSNSRSEMNVSTLELGDSALYLCASSSGESNQPQHFGDGTRLSIL.